This T cell receptor beta chain appears in the sequencing data of a study of blood T cell repertoires in COVID-19. Study-wide background: PBMCs, B-cell-depleted T cells, or T cells provided the cDNA or gDNA that made up the material.

This CDR3 is 15 amino acids long. Unmatched junction bases numbered 3, after V lost 0 bases and J lost 0 bases. CDR1 is SGHNT, CDR2 YYREEE, per germline (reference sequence). Original methodology: Reference gene primer amplification gave estimated nucleated cell counts. Assay used: immunoSEQ multiplex PCR; TCRdb lists only in-frame clones, some missing. V, J and clone size are taken as reported in that table, and D and trimming were inferred from the DNA itself. The sample consists of roughly 250,000 clones, roughly 87% of them appearing once. Participants were aged about 18 to 100 years, lived in 24 US areas, and enrolled virtually. Assignments of participants to cohorts depended upon their own reported clinical history.

The sample was PBMCs or T cells enriched from blood (not recorded which). V and J are TRBV5-4 and TRBJ2-7; TRBD2 matches at 7 bases. This receptor was taken from a woman aged 25 to 39 with acute COVID-19. In DNA form, the CDR3 reads TGTGCCAGCAGCTTGGTGGGCGGGAGCTCCTACGAGCAGTACTTC. Its translation is CASSLVGGSSYEQYF.